Detailed here is one T cell receptor beta chain. The antigen is undetermined. This specimen comes from a study of CD8 T cells in ankylosing spondylitis. Study conclusions and caveats: In synovial fluid and blood from reactive arthritis, some motif variants were previously reported. It was reported that disease-linked clones were significantly enriched in matched ankylosing spondylitis synovial fluid. Apparently characteristic of ankylosing spondylitis blood was a TCR beta motif (about eight highly homologous variants).

With molecular barcodes, quantitative 5'-RACE was used to make the TCR beta libraries. Each CDR3 protein gets one entry after TCRdb re-called the 5' RACE reads with MiXCR. The table shows some 800,000 distinct CDR3 sequences, with around 11% occurring only once. This TCR came from a male donor with ankylosing spondylitis. The specimen was blood, either unsorted or a sorted T cell fraction (not recorded which).

The DNA of the CDR3 is TGTGCCAGCAGTCGACCGGGACAGACCTACGAGCAGTACTTC. It yields the protein CASSRPGQTYEQYF. This chain links TRBV7-2 with TRBJ2-7; 7 bases are a match to TRBD1. J was trimmed by 2 bases and V by 6 bases; bases with no gene match: 7. Germline CDR1 and CDR2: SGHTA and FQGNSA. The CDR3 covers 14 residues.